Listed below are T cell receptor beta chains from one sample, sequenced in a study of T cell responses to AZD1222 COVID-19 vaccine. Clones were read by immunoSEQ multiplex PCR, and TCRdb kept only the in-frame ones, dropping some. The sample comprises about 130,000 clones, 75% to 95% of which are singletons, and roughly 7.2% rests with the top ten. Source: peripheral blood, taken on day 0 of AZD1222 vaccination. The receptors derive from an adult in good health. The CDR3 runs from the conserved cysteine through the conserved F or W. The D gene is left open where the match is weak. The size of a clone is reported for some rows only, either as once, few or many, or as a class for expanded clones.

J gene: TRBJ2-1
V gene: TRBV19
clone size: NA
D gene: NA
CDR3 protein: CASRTYNEQFF
CDR3 DNA: TGTGCCAGTAGGACCTACAATGAGCAGTTCTTC

J gene: TRBJ2-4
V gene: TRBV5-8
clone size: few
D gene: NA
CDR3 protein: CASSLGAGGGAKNIQYF
CDR3 DNA: TGTGCCAGCAGCTTGGGTGCAGGAGGGGGAGCCAAAAACATTCAGTACTTC

J gene: TRBJ2-7
V gene: TRBV18
clone size: NA
D gene: TRBD1
CDR3 protein: CASSPRQGSSYEQYF
CDR3 DNA: TGTGCCAGCTCACCAAGACAGGGGAGCTCCTACGAGCAGTACTTC

J gene: TRBJ2-2
V gene: TRBV6-4
clone size: NA
D gene: NA
CDR3 protein: CASSESRNTGELFF
CDR3 DNA: TGTGCCAGCAGTGAATCGAGAAACACCGGGGAGCTGTTTTTT

J gene: TRBJ1-3
V gene: TRBV28
clone size: NA
D gene: NA
CDR3 protein: CASGLELMYREESGNTIYF
CDR3 DNA: TGTGCCAGCGGTTTGGAATTGATGTATAGGGAAGAATCTGGAAACACCATATATTTT

J gene: TRBJ1-1
V gene: TRBV19
clone size: NA
D gene: TRBD1
CDR3 protein: CASSIGAGGFRTEAFF
CDR3 DNA: TGTGCCAGTAGTATAGGGGCAGGGGGATTTCGCACTGAAGCTTTCTTT

J gene: TRBJ2-7
V gene: TRBV13
clone size: NA
D gene: NA
CDR3 protein: CASAQRDLAFYEQYF
CDR3 DNA: TGTGCCAGCGCCCAACGGGACCTTGCATTCTACGAGCAGTACTTC

J gene: TRBJ1-6
V gene: TRBV7-2
clone size: NA
D gene: NA
CDR3 protein: CASSLAREGPLHF
CDR3 DNA: TGTGCCAGCAGCTTAGCGCGGGAGGGACCCCTCCACTTT

J gene: TRBJ1-1
V gene: TRBV2
clone size: NA
D gene: TRBD1
CDR3 protein: CASTPAWTGGSEAFF
CDR3 DNA: TGTGCCAGCACCCCGGCCTGGACAGGCGGGTCTGAAGCTTTCTTT

J gene: TRBJ1-2
V gene: TRBV7-2
clone size: NA
D gene: NA
CDR3 protein: CASSLQDFHYNYGYTF
CDR3 DNA: TGTGCCAGCAGCCTTCAGGACTTCCACTATAACTATGGCTACACCTTC

J gene: TRBJ2-2
V gene: TRBV7-2
clone size: NA
D gene: TRBD2
CDR3 protein: CASSFGTSGGADTGELFF
CDR3 DNA: TGTGCCAGCAGCTTTGGGACTAGCGGGGGGGCAGACACCGGGGAGCTGTTTTTT

J gene: TRBJ2-5
V gene: TRBV5-1
clone size: NA
D gene: NA
CDR3 protein: CASSLTVPQETQYF
CDR3 DNA: TGCGCCAGCAGCTTAACAGTTCCCCAAGAGACCCAGTACTTC

J gene: TRBJ1-5
V gene: TRBV28
clone size: NA
D gene: NA
CDR3 protein: CASSLNQPQHF
CDR3 DNA: TGTGCCAGCAGTTTAAATCAGCCCCAGCATTTT

J gene: TRBJ1-1
V gene: TRBV27
clone size: NA
D gene: NA
CDR3 protein: CASSLVGAYTEAFF
CDR3 DNA: TGTGCCAGCAGTTTAGTAGGGGCTTATACTGAAGCTTTCTTT

J gene: TRBJ1-6
V gene: TRBV28
clone size: once
D gene: TRBD1
CDR3 protein: CASSIFGQGNGNSPLHF
CDR3 DNA: TGTGCCAGCAGTATATTCGGACAGGGGAACGGGAATTCACCCCTCCACTTT

J gene: TRBJ2-7
V gene: TRBV2
clone size: NA
D gene: TRBD2
CDR3 protein: CASFSGGAYEQYF
CDR3 DNA: TGTGCCAGCTTTAGCGGGGGGGCCTACGAGCAGTACTTC

J gene: TRBJ1-2
V gene: TRBV7-8
clone size: NA
D gene: NA
CDR3 protein: CASSSYFDPRGGYTF
CDR3 DNA: TGTGCCAGCAGCTCTTACTTCGACCCGAGGGGAGGCTACACCTTC

J gene: TRBJ1-3
V gene: TRBV6-5
clone size: NA
D gene: NA
CDR3 protein: CASKKGGAGNTIYF
CDR3 DNA: TGTGCCAGCAAGAAGGGTGGGGCTGGAAACACCATATATTTT

J gene: TRBJ1-4
V gene: TRBV5-1
clone size: once
D gene: TRBD1
CDR3 protein: CASSLQGATNEKLFF
CDR3 DNA: TGCGCCAGCAGCTTACAGGGGGCAACTAATGAAAAACTGTTTTTT

J gene: TRBJ1-1
V gene: TRBV7-3
clone size: NA
D gene: NA
CDR3 protein: CASSLMGVGNTEAFF
CDR3 DNA: TGTGCCAGCAGCTTGATGGGGGTAGGGAACACTGAAGCTTTCTTT

J gene: TRBJ2-5
V gene: TRBV13
clone size: NA
D gene: TRBD1
CDR3 protein: CASSEGQGTETQYF
CDR3 DNA: TGTGCCAGCAGCGAGGGACAGGGGACAGAGACCCAGTACTTC

J gene: TRBJ1-4
V gene: TRBV25-1
clone size: NA
D gene: TRBD1
CDR3 protein: CASSSVDRGLNEKLFF
CDR3 DNA: TGTGCCAGCAGTTCTGTGGACAGGGGTCTAAATGAAAAACTGTTTTTT

J gene: TRBJ1-5
V gene: TRBV30
clone size: NA
D gene: NA
CDR3 protein: CAWSANRGNQPQHF
CDR3 DNA: TGTGCCTGGAGTGCCAACAGGGGCAATCAGCCCCAGCATTTT

J gene: TRBJ1-3
V gene: TRBV30
clone size: NA
D gene: NA
CDR3 protein: CAWSRDSGSGNTIYF
CDR3 DNA: TGTGCCTGGAGCCGGGACTCCGGCTCTGGAAACACCATATATTTT

J gene: TRBJ1-4
V gene: TRBV2
clone size: NA
D gene: TRBD1
CDR3 protein: CASSRRTGQMEKLFF
CDR3 DNA: TGTGCCAGCAGCCGAAGGACAGGGCAAATGGAAAAACTGTTTTTT

J gene: TRBJ2-3
V gene: TRBV11-2
clone size: NA
D gene: NA
CDR3 protein: CASSLGARGFTDTQYF
CDR3 DNA: TGTGCCAGCAGCTTAGGTGCACGGGGGTTCACAGATACGCAGTATTTT

J gene: TRBJ2-3
V gene: TRBV4-3
clone size: NA
D gene: NA
CDR3 protein: CASSQQPQGLDTQYF
CDR3 DNA: TGCGCCAGCAGCCAACAGCCACAGGGCCTCGATACGCAGTATTTT

J gene: TRBJ1-2
V gene: TRBV2
clone size: NA
D gene: TRBD1
CDR3 protein: CASSGLDRGANYGYTF
CDR3 DNA: TGTGCCAGCAGTGGCTTGGACAGGGGGGCTAACTATGGCTACACCTTC

J gene: TRBJ2-7
V gene: TRBV6-6
clone size: NA
D gene: NA
CDR3 protein: CASSYSTDEQYF
CDR3 DNA: TGTGCCAGCAGTTACTCCACCGACGAGCAGTACTTC

J gene: TRBJ2-7
V gene: TRBV9
clone size: NA
D gene: TRBD2
CDR3 protein: CASSVKERGESYEQYF
CDR3 DNA: TGTGCCAGCAGCGTAAAAGAGCGGGGTGAGTCCTACGAGCAGTACTTC

J gene: TRBJ2-7
V gene: TRBV9
clone size: once
D gene: NA
CDR3 protein: CASSVFGTPAGEQYF
CDR3 DNA: TGTGCCAGCAGCGTTTTTGGGACTCCTGCCGGCGAGCAGTACTTC

J gene: TRBJ2-5
V gene: TRBV5-4
clone size: NA
D gene: NA
CDR3 protein: CASSLGTGRETQYF
CDR3 DNA: TGTGCCAGCAGCTTGGGGACGGGCCGGGAGACCCAGTACTTC

J gene: TRBJ2-2
V gene: TRBV7-9
clone size: NA
D gene: NA
CDR3 protein: CASSPAGGAVTGELFF
CDR3 DNA: TGTGCCAGCAGCCCAGCCGGGGGCGCGGTCACCGGGGAGCTGTTTTTT

J gene: TRBJ2-7
V gene: TRBV6-5
clone size: NA
D gene: NA
CDR3 protein: CASSYRTLSYEQYF
CDR3 DNA: TGTGCCAGCAGTTACAGGACCCTCTCCTACGAGCAGTACTTC

J gene: TRBJ1-1
V gene: TRBV23-1
clone size: NA
D gene: NA
CDR3 protein: CASSPLLRGDTEAFF
CDR3 DNA: TGCGCCAGCAGCCCGTTACTCCGAGGAGACACTGAAGCTTTCTTT

J gene: TRBJ1-1
V gene: TRBV12-3/TRBV12-4
clone size: once
D gene: NA
CDR3 protein: CASSFVSRGAFF
CDR3 DNA: TGTGCCAGCAGTTTTGTATCCCGGGGAGCTTTCTTT

J gene: TRBJ2-3
V gene: TRBV6-5
clone size: NA
D gene: TRBD1
CDR3 protein: CASRTQGARADTQYF
CDR3 DNA: TGTGCCAGCAGAACACAGGGGGCGCGGGCAGATACGCAGTATTTT

J gene: TRBJ2-1
V gene: TRBV28
clone size: once
D gene: NA
CDR3 protein: CASSLSGGAGGLNEQFF
CDR3 DNA: TGTGCCAGCAGTTTAAGTGGGGGGGCAGGAGGGTTGAATGAGCAGTTCTTC

J gene: TRBJ1-5
V gene: TRBV28
clone size: NA
D gene: NA
CDR3 protein: CASSFSAGTTLNQPQHF
CDR3 DNA: TGTGCCAGCAGTTTTTCGGCGGGCACCACATTAAATCAGCCCCAGCATTTT

J gene: TRBJ2-2
V gene: TRBV5-1
clone size: NA
D gene: TRBD2
CDR3 protein: CASSLGLAGNTGELFF
CDR3 DNA: TGCGCCAGCAGCTTAGGACTAGCGGGGAACACCGGGGAGCTGTTTTTT

J gene: TRBJ1-5
V gene: TRBV28
clone size: NA
D gene: NA
CDR3 protein: CASSLNLGIQPQHF
CDR3 DNA: TGTGCCAGCAGTTTGAATTTGGGGATACAGCCCCAGCATTTT

J gene: TRBJ2-2
V gene: TRBV20-1
clone size: NA
D gene: TRBD2
CDR3 protein: CSASLAGANTGELFF
CDR3 DNA: TGCAGTGCTAGTCTAGCGGGGGCGAACACCGGGGAGCTGTTTTTT